The clone carrying this T cell receptor (beta chain) was picked up one time. The sample comes from a study of blood T cell repertoires in COVID-19. TCRdb's copy holds only in-frame clones and misses some; the assay was immunoSEQ multiplex PCR. The table records some 60,000 clones, 65% to 90% of them present only once. The material sequenced was peripheral blood. This clonotype was obtained from a man in his forties or fifties with COVID-19, enrolled during active disease.

The CDR3 spells CASSYGTSGSTDTQYF. As DNA, the CDR3 is TGTGCCAGCAGCTACGGGACTAGCGGGAGCACAGATACGCAGTATTTT. V and J are TRBV5-4 and TRBJ2-3, with TRBD2 matching over 12 bases. The germline V gene has CDR1 SGHNT and CDR2 YYREEE (reference sequence). The CDR3 length is 16 residues. The J segment lost 0 bases and the V segment lost 3 bases, leaving 2 bases of the junction unmatched.